This T cell receptor (beta chain) was captured by sequencing in a study of T cell responses to AZD1222 COVID-19 vaccine. Germline loops: CDR1 PRHDT, CDR2 FYEKMQ (reference sequence). The CDR3 runs to 14 residues. Between the trimmed V and J ends, which lost 0 bases and 1 base, there was a span of 4 bases. For this clone: Its antigen is still unknown.

Sequenced by immunoSEQ multiplex PCR; TCRdb stores in-frame clones only, minus some. The table lists 90,000 to 120,000 clones, roughly 87% of them singletons. General observations from the study: Baseline seropositives among AZD1222 recipients totaled only five or six. At 160-218 and 743-854, vaccine-associated CD4 TCRs were dominant, and they spanned spike.

The V and J genes are TRBV13 and TRBJ1-3, with D hard to call. The sequence derives from an adult in good health. The sequencing used peripheral blood, collected on day 0 of MenACWY control vaccination. The CDR3 bases are TGTGCCAGCAGCTTAGGGACATCTGGAAACACCATATATTTT. Amino acids: CASSLGTSGNTIYF.